Shown below are 16 T cell receptor beta chains from a single sample sequenced in a study of graft-versus-host responses after intestinal transplantation. Their specific antigens are unknown. Libraries were prepared by immunoSEQ multiplex PCR; TCRdb keeps only in-frame clonotypes and omits some of them. The table lists about 82,000 clones, 91% of them singletons. Specimen: unstimulated CD4+ T cells sorted from spleen or lymph node cells, collected before intestinal transplant. Receptor source: a human donor who received an intestinal transplant.

The sample holds one count of this clone. The chain employs TRBV21-1 and TRBJ2-7; the table's D call TRBD2 went unverified against the DNA. TRBV21-1 has pseudogene status. This CDR3 is 14 amino acids long. In DNA form, the CDR3 reads TGTGCCAGCAGCAGGCGGAACGCAGTCTACGAGCAGTACTTC. Protein product: CASSRRNAVYEQYF.

This chain links TRBV7-9 with TRBJ2-3, with TRBD2 identical over 8 bases. V was pared by 1 base and J by 3 bases, with 6 bases of the junction left unmatched. The V gene's germline CDR1 is SEHNR and CDR2 FQNEAQ (reference sequence). This CDR3 is 16 amino acids long. In nucleotides, the CDR3 is TGTGCCAGCAGCTTAGACACTAGCGGAACAACAGATACGCAGTATTTT. Protein: CASSLDTSGTTDTQYF.

This clone was picked up one time. This sequence joins TRBV5-1 and TRBJ2-5; D is perhaps TRBD2 (6 bases). The V and J ends lost 4 bases and 0 bases respectively, with 13 bases between them. The germline gives CDR1 SGHRS, CDR2 YFSETQ. CDR3 length equals 15 residues. As DNA, the CDR3 is TGCGCCAGCAGCCGGACTCCGGGAGACCAAGAGACCCAGTACTTC. Translating gives CASSRTPGDQETQYF.

The CDR3 DNA is TGTGCCAGTACCTGGACTAGCGGGGGCCATTACAATGAGCAGTTCTTC. Translated: CASTWTSGGHYNEQFF. The chain links TRBV19 to TRBJ2-1; the match to TRBD2 covers 13 bases. This CDR3 spans 16 amino acids. Germline CDR1 reads LNHDA; CDR2 reads SQIVND (reference sequence). V lost 7 bases and J lost 4; bases outside the gene matches: 7. Based on the CDR3 plus reference TRBV19 and TRBJ2-1, the full variable domain is DGGITQSPKYLFRKEGQNVTLSCEQNLNHDAMYWYRQDPGQGLRLIYYSQIVNDFQKGDIAEGYSVSREKKESFPLTVTSAQKNPTAFYLCASTWTSGGHYNEQFFGPGTRLTVL.

The chain uses TRBV6-5 and TRBJ2-7; TRBD2 agrees at 8 bases. The CDR3 sequence is 15 residues long. The ends lost 0 bases at V and 6 bases at J; junction bases unmatched: 7. Germline CDR1 is MNHEY and CDR2 is SVGAGI. DNA for the CDR3: TGTGCCAGCAGTTACTCACGGGGGGGATTAAGCGAGCAGTACTTC. Its translation is CASSYSRGGLSEQYF.

This chain uses TRBV30 with TRBJ1-3, with D unclear. Per the germline V gene, CDR1 is GTSNPN and CDR2 is SVGIG (reference sequence). The germline V and J ends were trimmed by 5 bases and 0 bases, with 5 bases remaining between them. The CDR3 is 12 amino acids. CDR3 loop: CAWADSGNTIYF. The CDR3 coding sequence is TGTGCCTGGGCAGACTCTGGAAACACCATATATTTT.

V is TRBV15 and J is TRBJ2-1; D is perhaps TRBD2 (7 bases). The CDR3 runs to 14 residues. Germline assignment: CDR1 LNHNV and CDR2 YYDKDF (reference sequence). Between the trimmed V and J ends, which lost 1 base and 7 bases, there was a span of 11 bases. Here the CDR3 reads CATSRVAGANEQFF. Here the CDR3 DNA reads TGTGCCACCAGCAGAGTTGCGGGGGCGAATGAGCAGTTCTTC.

This clone was found a few times. The rearrangement joins TRBV2 to TRBJ2-7, with 10 bases fitting TRBD2. The V and J ends lost 6 bases and 2 bases, in that order; junction bases with no gene match: 4. Germline V CDR1 and CDR2: SNHLY, FYNNEI. The CDR3 spans 14 residues. The CDR3 is CASSPSGGAYEQYF. The CDR3 DNA reads TGTGCCAGCAGCCCAAGCGGGGGGGCCTACGAGCAGTACTTC.

The chain is built from TRBV30 and TRBJ1-3; 7 bases align to TRBD1. The trim removed 5 bases at V and 0 bases at J, leaving 1 base unmatched. CDR3 length equals 13 residues. Germline CDR1 GTSNPN, CDR2 SVGIG (reference sequence). CDR3 in amino acids: CAWDRASGNTIYF. The CDR3 nucleotides are TGTGCCTGGGACAGGGCCTCTGGAAACACCATATATTTT. Full variable domain (rest looked up from reference TRBV30 and TRBJ1-3): SQTIHQWPATLVQPVGSPLSLECTVEGTSNPNLYWYRQAAGRGLQLLFYSVGIGQISSEVPQNLSASRPQDRQFILSSKKLLLSDSGFYLCAWDRASGNTIYFGEGSWLTVV.

V and J are TRBV5-1 and TRBJ2-7; 7 bases are a match to TRBD1. The germline gives CDR1 SGHRS, CDR2 YFSETQ. Unmatched junction bases numbered 8, after V lost 3 bases and J lost 2 bases. This CDR3 region has 15 residues. CDR3 nucleotide sequence: TGCGCCAGCAGCTCGGCAACCGGGACAGCCTACGAGCAGTACTTC. This codes for CASSSATGTAYEQYF.

The chain employs TRBV12-1 and TRBJ2-3; TRBD2 is taken as the D call from the table, unchecked against the DNA. TRBV12-1 is an annotated pseudogene. CDR3 size: 13 residues. CDR3 in amino acids: CASSPLRPDTQYF. The CDR3, as DNA: TGTGCCAGCAGCCCTCTACGTCCTGATACGCAGTATTTT.

This rearrangement joins TRBV6-6 to TRBJ1-1, with a weak D call TRBD1 (5 bases). This CDR3 region has 12 residues. V was pared by 10 bases and J by 4 bases, with 13 bases between. Germline values: CDR1 MNHNY, CDR2 SVGAGI (reference sequence). In nucleotides, the CDR3 is TGTGCCACCTTAATAGGGGCCACTGAAGCTTTCTTT. Amino acid sequence: CATLIGATEAFF.

V usage is TRBV4-1 and J usage is TRBJ1-1; 11 bases are shared with TRBD1. This CDR3 is 18 amino acids long. Germline V gene lookup returns CDR1 MGHRA and CDR2 YSYEKL. J gave up 1 base and V 0 bases, and 7 bases lay outside the gene matches. In DNA, the CDR3 is TGCGCCAGCAGCCAAGATCCCGGACAGGGGGCCTGGAACACTGAAGCTTTCTTT. This translates into CASSQDPGQGAWNTEAFF.

V and J are TRBV30 and TRBJ1-5; TRBD1 matches at 7 bases. Germline V gives CDR1 GTSNPN, CDR2 SVGIG (reference sequence). Trimming at V came to 4 bases and at J to 3 bases, leaving 9 bases not matched to a gene. The CDR3 loop spans 15 amino acids. DNA of the CDR3: TGTGCCTGGACTAACGGGACAGAACTCAATCAGCCCCAGCATTTT. It specifies CAWTNGTELNQPQHF.

The chain joins TRBV5-6 to TRBJ1-2; 9 nucleotides line up with TRBD1. V dropped 1 base and J dropped 2; count of bases not matched to a gene: 12. The CDR3 covers 18 residues. Germline CDR1 and CDR2: SGHDT and YYEEEE. DNA of the CDR3: TGTGCCAGCAGCTTGCTTGAGACAGGGGGTTTGAACAACTATGGCTACACCTTC. This gives the protein CASSLLETGGLNNYGYTF.

V is TRBV5-1 and J is TRBJ1-3, with D perhaps matching TRBD1 (5 bases). Trimming took off 0 bases at V and 4 bases at J, with 11 bases between the two ends. The CDR3 covers 15 residues. Germline loops: CDR1 SGHRS, CDR2 YFSETQ. As DNA, the CDR3 is TGCGCCAGCAGCTTGGCCCCTCGGACAGGAAACACCATATATTTT. Residues: CASSLAPRTGNTIYF.